This T cell receptor (beta chain) comes out of a study of PD-1 blockade in classical Hodgkin lymphoma. This clone has a single count. Antigen: not known. Broader study findings: CD4+ TCR diversity, unlike CD8+, climbed significantly by C4D1.

TCRdb keeps only in-frame clones here, not all; method: immunoSEQ multiplex PCR. This table holds approximately 60,000 clones, approximately 88% found once. Following autologous stem cell transplantation, relapse occurred in every patient, and exposure to brentuximab vedotin varied. Germline loops: CDR1 MDHEN, CDR2 SYDVKM. V dropped 1 base and J dropped 8 bases, with 25 bases sitting between them. The CDR3 has 18 amino acids. The chain combines TRBV28 with TRBJ2-3, with D maybe TRBD1 (5 bases). The receptor comes from a human donor with classical Hodgkin lymphoma. Sequences were derived from peripheral blood mononuclear cells (PBMCs), sampled at baseline. CDR3 sequence (DNA): TGTGCCAGCAGTTTATTCCCCATGTTTGGGGCCGCTCCGGTTACGCAGTATTTT. Its translation is CASSLFPMFGAAPVTQYF.